The present TCR beta chain was sequenced within a study of blood T cell repertoires in COVID-19. Study-level information: There were acute and convalescent COVID-19 samples, and they came from the United States, Italy and Spain.

Authors' analysis steps: Amplification with reference gene primers provided the estimates of nucleated cell counts. TCRdb keeps only in-frame clones here, not all; method: immunoSEQ multiplex PCR. D and trimming come from the DNA, and the V and J calls and clone size come from that table. Of around 250,000 clones in the sample, about 91% are singletons; the top ten hold roughly 1.2%. Ages ranged from roughly 18 to 100 years, with residence in 24 US areas. This CDR3 is built from 14 residues. CDR1 and CDR2 from the germline V gene are MNHEY and SMNVEV (reference sequence). V shed 2 bases and J shed 9 bases, with 14 bases lying between them.

The V and J genes are TRBV27 and TRBJ2-1; a weak D match, TRBD2 (6 bases). The sequenced sample was PBMCs or T cells enriched from blood (not recorded which). This TCR was recovered from a human donor in a cohort exposed to, infected with or recovered from COVID-19 (not recorded which). The donor label of this sample is uncertain. For the CDR3, the DNA is TGTGCCAGCAGTTTAAGGGGCCCCGGGGGTGAGCAGTTCTTC. Encoded protein: CASSLRGPGGEQFF.